The 25 T cell receptor beta chains presented below share a single source sample, sequenced in a study of beta chain features in type 1 diabetes. Whole-study findings and limits: Across all four CD4+ subsets, people with type 1 diabetes showed modestly shorter TCRB CDR3s.

These receptors are not linked to any known antigen. TCRB transcripts that were expressed got sequenced, as all of the isolated RNA had been reverse transcribed. Some clones are missing from TCRdb's copy, which holds only in-frame ones; the method was immunoSEQ multiplex PCR. Seen here are under 350,000 clones, approximately 15% observed once, and the top ten hold about 0.015%. Material for sequencing was naive CD4+ T cells from blood. These receptors were obtained from a man aged 30 to 45 with type 1 diabetes.

About this clone: Other DNA sequences of this sample code for an identical CDR3. V usage is TRBV27 and J usage is TRBJ2-7; no clear D. The V gene's germline CDR1 is MNHEY and CDR2 SMNVEV (reference sequence). This CDR3 has 14 residues. Trimming left V 2 bases short and J 0 bases short, with 8 bases between. DNA of the CDR3: TGTGCCAGCAGTTTAAGTGGTAGCTCCTACGAGCAGTACTTC. Encoded protein: CASSLSGSSYEQYF.

The chain couples TRBV5-1 to TRBJ2-2; 8 positions agree with TRBD1. V was pared by 3 bases and J by 3 bases, with 10 bases of the junction left unmatched. The CDR3 extends over 17 amino acids. Germline V gene data show CDR1 as SGHRS and CDR2 as YFSETQ. CDR3 nucleotide sequence: TGCGCCAGCAGCTACACATTAACGACAGGGGACACCGGGGAGCTGTTTTTT. It specifies CASSYTLTTGDTGELFF.

V and J are TRBV9 and TRBJ1-4, with 9 nucleotides matching TRBD1. Germline CDR1 is SGDLS and CDR2 is YYNGEE. Germline trimming cut 3 bases from V and 2 bases from J; bases unmatched to any gene: 5. This CDR3 comprises 16 residues. The CDR3 DNA reads TGTGCCAGCAGCGAAAAAGACAGGGGGACTAATGAAAAACTGTTTTTT. It codes for CASSEKDRGTNEKLFF.

The table lists this clone with a few counts. The chain recombines TRBV4-3 with TRBJ2-1; 13 nucleotides agree with TRBD2. The CDR3 has 18 residues. The V gene's germline CDR1 is LGHNA and CDR2 YSLEER. V gave up 0 bases and J gave up 5 bases; unmatched junction bases: 7. For the CDR3, the DNA is TGCGCCAGCAGCCAAGATAGACTAGCGGGAGGCCGAAACAATGAGCAGTTCTTC. It codes for CASSQDRLAGGRNNEQFF.

The rearrangement joins TRBV11-2 to TRBJ1-4; D remains unclear. The CDR3 has 15 amino acids. Germline CDR1 and CDR2: SGHAT and FQNNGV. V was shortened by 3 bases and J by 5 bases, with 13 bases between the two germline ends. The CDR3 reads CASSFIGRLNEKLFF. CDR3 sequence (DNA): TGTGCCAGCAGCTTTATCGGCAGGCTGAATGAAAAACTGTTTTTT.

The chain joins TRBV5-6 to TRBJ2-2; TRBD2 aligns across 10 bases. V shed 0 bases, J shed 7 bases, and the junction held 12 bases outside the gene matches. CDR1 is SGHDT, CDR2 YYEEEE, per germline. The CDR3 extends over 18 amino acids. For the CDR3, the DNA is TGTGCCAGCAGCTTGGGGGTCCTAGCGGGAGTCGTCGGCGGGGAGCTGTTTTTT. It encodes CASSLGVLAGVVGGELFF.

The chain is built from TRBV2 and TRBJ2-7, with 10 bases lining up with TRBD1. Germline lookup yields CDR1 SNHLY and CDR2 FYNNEI. CDR3 size: 15 residues. With V trimmed by 6 bases and J by 5 bases, 10 bases remained unmatched. The CDR3 sequence: CASRKPGQGWHEQYF. DNA for the CDR3: TGTGCCAGCAGGAAACCGGGACAGGGGTGGCACGAGCAGTACTTC.

This clone appeared a few times. This chain links TRBV28 with TRBJ2-7; D possibly corresponds to TRBD2 (5 bases). This CDR3 spans 14 amino acids. Germline values: CDR1 MDHEN, CDR2 SYDVKM. V was clipped by 5 bases and J by 2 bases, with 13 bases between them. CDR3 loop: CASSPDSAAYEQYF. As DNA, the CDR3 is TGTGCCAGCAGTCCGGACTCAGCCGCCTACGAGCAGTACTTC. Combining the CDR3 with reference TRBV28 and TRBJ2-7 gives the whole variable domain DVKVTQSSRYLVKRTGEKVFLECVQDMDHENMFWYRQDPGLGLRLIYFSYDVKMKEKGDIPEGYSVSREKKERFSLILESASTNQTSMYLCASSPDSAAYEQYFGPGTRLTVT.

This chain uses TRBV28 with TRBJ2-7; no clear D. The CDR3 loop spans 11 amino acids. V lost 4 bases, J lost 3 bases, and 4 bases lay in between. The germline CDR1 and CDR2 sequences are MDHEN and SYDVKM. Here the CDR3 reads CASSYYYEQYF. DNA of the CDR3: TGTGCCAGCAGTTACTACTACGAGCAGTACTTC.

This clone turned up a few times. This chain connects TRBV11-3 to TRBJ2-7, with D possibly TRBD2 on 5 matching bases. The V gene's germline CDR1 is SGHNT and CDR2 YENEEA. The CDR3 consists of 15 residues. The V and J ends lost 5 bases and 2 bases respectively, with 16 bases between them. CDR3 amino acids: CASSPGFPGPYEQYF. The CDR3 DNA reads TGTGCCAGCAGCCCGGGATTTCCGGGCCCCTACGAGCAGTACTTC.

This clone has only one observation. The chain recombines TRBV5-4 with TRBJ2-3; the match to TRBD2 covers 8 bases. J was trimmed by 4 bases and V by 3 bases; bases with no gene match: 7. Germline V gives CDR1 SGHNT, CDR2 YYREEE (reference sequence). The length of the CDR3 is 15 residues. Here the CDR3 reads CASSSRAGDADTQYF. CDR3 bases: TGTGCCAGCAGCTCAAGAGCGGGAGATGCAGATACGCAGTATTTT.

This clone was seen more than once but under ten times. The chain joins TRBV5-1 to TRBJ2-2, with no clear D. The V end was cut by 0 bases, the J end by 1 base, with 7 bases between. The CDR3 runs 15 residues. The germline V gene encodes CDR1 SGHRS and CDR2 YFSETQ. The CDR3 DNA sequence: TGCGCCAGCAGCTTGGGAGGCTTGAACACCGGGGAGCTGTTTTTT. The encoded protein is CASSLGGLNTGELFF. The complete variable domain, with remaining parts taken from reference TRBV5-1 and TRBJ2-2, reads KAGVTQTPRYLIKTRGQQVTLSCSPISGHRSVSWYQQTPGQGLQFLFEYFSETQRNKGNFPGRFSGRQFSNSRSEMNVSTLELGDSALYLCASSLGGLNTGELFFGEGSRLTVL.

This rearrangement joins TRBV4-2 to TRBJ1-2; the D gene is possibly TRBD1 (6 bases). This CDR3 has 14 residues. Per germline, CDR1 LGHNA and CDR2 YNFKEQ. The ends were cut back, 3 bases at V and 4 bases at J, with 12 bases in the middle. The CDR3 sequence is CASSQLDSGYGYTF. The CDR3 DNA reads as TGTGCCAGCAGCCAGTTGGACAGCGGCTATGGCTACACCTTC.

This rearrangement joins TRBV28 to TRBJ2-4, with a possible D match to TRBD1 (5 bases). This CDR3 is 15 amino acids long. The V end was cut by 5 bases, the J end by 1 base, with 12 bases between. In germline, CDR1 is MDHEN, CDR2 SYDVKM. CDR3 amino acids: CASSPPYRAKNIQYF. The CDR3, as DNA: TGTGCCAGCAGTCCGCCGTACAGGGCCAAAAACATTCAGTACTTC.

This clone showed up just a few times. V gene TRBV6-1 combines with J gene TRBJ2-7; 11 bases are shared with TRBD1. There are 13 residues in the CDR3. Germline V gene sequence: CDR1 MNHNS, CDR2 SASEGT. V lost 8 bases, J lost 5 bases, and 5 bases stayed unmatched. The DNA for the CDR3 is TGTGCCAGCGATCGGGGACAGGGGGACGAGCAGTACTTC. Its protein product is CASDRGQGDEQYF.

This clone has a handful of counts. The chain links TRBV20-1 to TRBJ2-5; D is uncertain. Germline-derived CDR1 and CDR2 are DFQATT and SNEGSKA (reference sequence). The ends were cut back, 6 bases at V and 5 bases at J, with 7 bases in the middle. The length of the CDR3 is 10 residues. The CDR3 region is CSAPRETQYF. The CDR3 DNA follows: TGCAGTGCACCCCGGGAGACCCAGTACTTC.

As to this clone: Other DNA sequences from this sample encode an identical CDR3 as well. The chain uses TRBV9 and TRBJ2-5, with 8 bases aligning to TRBD1. J gave up 3 bases and V 0 bases, and 4 bases lay outside the gene matches. The CDR3 loop spans 15 amino acids. Per germline, CDR1 SGDLS and CDR2 YYNGEE. Here the CDR3 reads CASSVAPQGEETQYF. As DNA, the CDR3 is TGTGCCAGCAGCGTAGCGCCACAGGGGGAAGAGACCCAGTACTTC.

This rearrangement joins TRBV18 to TRBJ1-3; D remains unclear. Germline V gives CDR1 KGHSH, CDR2 LQKENI. Between the trimmed V and J ends, which lost 3 bases and 4 bases, there was a span of 10 bases. The CDR3 runs 14 residues. The DNA for the CDR3 is TGTGCCAGCTCACCGGACTCGTCCGGAAACACCATATATTTT. Protein product: CASSPDSSGNTIYF. Together with reference TRBV18 and TRBJ1-3, the CDR3 gives the full variable domain: NAGVMQNPRHLVRRRGQEARLRCSPMKGHSHVYWYRQLPEEGLKFMVYLQKENIIDESGMPKERFSAEFPKEGPSILRIQQVVRGDSAAYFCASSPDSSGNTIYFGEGSWLTVV.

In its sample, this clone was seen a few times. The chain carries TRBV19 and TRBJ1-2; 9 bases are shared with TRBD1. Germline trimming cut 9 bases from V and 8 bases from J; bases unmatched to any gene: 7. This CDR3 comprises 12 residues. Germline V CDR1 and CDR2: LNHDA, SQIVND (reference sequence). The CDR3 sequence is CASGTGLNGYTF. The CDR3 DNA follows: TGTGCCAGCGGGACAGGGCTCAACGGCTACACCTTC.

The chain links TRBV4-3 to TRBJ2-7, with 8 bases lining up with TRBD2. This CDR3 contains 14 residues. With V trimmed by 4 bases and J by 2 bases, 4 bases remained unmatched. Per germline, CDR1 LGHNA and CDR2 YSLEER. CDR3 protein: CASSRSGTTYEQYF. In nucleotides, the CDR3 is TGCGCCAGCAGCCGTAGCGGGACCACCTACGAGCAGTACTTC.

The chain combines TRBV18 with TRBJ1-1, with a possible D match to TRBD1 (6 bases). Trimming pared 6 bases from V and 0 bases from J, leaving 11 bases between. The CDR3 sequence is 14 residues long. In germline, CDR1 is KGHSH, CDR2 LQKENI. In DNA, the CDR3 is TGTGCCAGCTCCCGGGACACCATGAACACTGAAGCTTTCTTT. This gives the protein CASSRDTMNTEAFF.

V usage is TRBV7-3 and J usage is TRBJ2-1; TRBD2 matches at 10 bases. CDR3 size: 15 residues. The V gene's germline CDR1 is SGHTA and CDR2 FQGTGA. The ends lost 4 bases at V and 6 bases at J; junction bases unmatched: 6. The CDR3 loop reads CASSSGTSESNEQFF. In nucleotides, the CDR3 is TGTGCCAGCAGCTCCGGGACTAGCGAATCCAATGAGCAGTTCTTC.

This clone was counted between two and nine times. The chain has TRBV7-2 and TRBJ2-7, with 7 bases lining up with TRBD1. V gave up 5 bases and J gave up 2 bases; unmatched junction bases: 6. CDR3 length: 14 amino acids. CDR1 is SGHTA and CDR2 is FQGNSA in the germline V gene. For the CDR3, the DNA is TGTGCCAGCAGCCTGGGGACAGTCCCCTACGAGCAGTACTTC. This codes for CASSLGTVPYEQYF.

The V gene is TRBV5-5, the J gene TRBJ1-2; 8 positions match TRBD1. Germline trimming cut 3 bases from V and 5 bases from J; bases unmatched to any gene: 3. Germline CDR1 is SGHKS and CDR2 is YYEKEE (reference sequence). This CDR3 has 13 amino acids. The DNA of the CDR3 is TGTGCCAGCAGCTCGGGACAGGTTTATGGCTACACCTTC. Residues: CASSSGQVYGYTF.

To note about this clone: Additional DNA sequences in this sample encode the identical CDR3. V usage is TRBV30 and J usage is TRBJ1-1; a possible D gene is TRBD1 (5 bases). The CDR3 contains 13 residues. Per germline, CDR1 GTSNPN and CDR2 SVGIG (reference sequence). Between the trimmed V and J ends, which lost 0 bases and 1 base, there was a span of 6 bases. The CDR3 coding sequence is TGTGCCTGGAGTGTCAGGGCGAACACTGAAGCTTTCTTT. Translated, it gives CAWSVRANTEAFF.